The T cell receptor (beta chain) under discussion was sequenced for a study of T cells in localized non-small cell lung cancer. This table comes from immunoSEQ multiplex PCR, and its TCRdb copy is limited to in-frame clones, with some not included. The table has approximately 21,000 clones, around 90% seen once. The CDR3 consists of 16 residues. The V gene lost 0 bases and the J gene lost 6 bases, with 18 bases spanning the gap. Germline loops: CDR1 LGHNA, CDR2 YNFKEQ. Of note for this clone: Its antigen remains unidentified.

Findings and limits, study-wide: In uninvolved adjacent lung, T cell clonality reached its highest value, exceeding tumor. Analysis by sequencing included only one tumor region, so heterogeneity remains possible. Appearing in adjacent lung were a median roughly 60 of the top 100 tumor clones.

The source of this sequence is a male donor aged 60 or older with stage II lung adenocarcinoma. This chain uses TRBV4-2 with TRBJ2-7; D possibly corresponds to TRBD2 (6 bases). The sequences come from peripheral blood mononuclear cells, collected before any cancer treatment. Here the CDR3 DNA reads TGTGCCAGCAGCCAAGAAGAAGCCCTAGCGTATCGCGAGCAGTACTTC. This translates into CASSQEEALAYREQYF.